One sample yielded the 32 T cell receptor beta chains listed below, sequenced in a study of T cells in tumors after PD-1 blockade. Method: immunoSEQ multiplex PCR; TCRdb's copy keeps in-frame clones and lacks some. The sample shows about 47,000 clones, nearly 80% of them seen only once. The specimen comprised PBMCs, sampled before anti-PD-1 treatment. These receptor sequences come from a human donor with basal cell carcinoma.

The J gene is TRBJ1-5, the V gene TRBV7-2; 8 nucleotides agree with TRBD1. V shed 5 bases and J 5 bases; nucleotides not matched to a gene: 14. The germline gives CDR1 SGHTA, CDR2 FQGNSA. The CDR3 runs to 17 residues. The CDR3 region has the DNA TGTGCCAGCAGCCACCCCTCTCCGGACAGGGTGGATCAGCCCCAGCATTTT. This codes for CASSHPSPDRVDQPQHF.

The chain employs TRBV28 and TRBJ1-2; 9 bases map to TRBD1. CDR3 length equals 10 residues. The J segment lost 10 bases and the V segment lost 8 bases, leaving 2 bases of the junction unmatched. Germline-derived CDR1 and CDR2 are MDHEN and SYDVKM. CDR3 protein: CASGTGHYTF. The CDR3 nucleotides are TGTGCCAGCGGGACAGGGCACTACACCTTC.

With respect to this clone: At one end, the junction sequence differs from germline, possibly due to a read error. CDR3 protein: CASSLSSGHKGF. CDR3 in DNA: TGTGCCAGCAGCTTGTCTTCGGGCCACAAGGGATTC. J is TRBJ2-7 and V is TRBV5-6; D gene uncertain. Germline loops: CDR1 SGHDT, CDR2 YYEEEE. The CDR3 totals 12 residues. The full variable domain, in which reference TRBV5-6 and TRBJ2-7 provide the parts outside the CDR3, is DAGVTQSPTHLIKTRGQQVTLRCSPKSGHDTVSWYQQALGQGPQFIFQYYEEEERQRGNFPDRFSGHQFPNYSSELNVNALLLGDSALYLCASSLSSGHKGFGPGTRLTVT.

The chain joins TRBV7-3 to TRBJ2-2; D perhaps matches TRBD1 (5 bases). CDR3 length: 16 amino acids. The V end lost 4 bases, the J end lost 3 bases, and 15 bases lay between the germline ends. Germline-derived CDR1 and CDR2 are SGHTA and FQGTGA. CDR3 amino acids: CASSSPLGRDTGELFF. CDR3 coding DNA: TGTGCCAGCAGCTCCCCATTGGGGCGAGACACCGGGGAGCTGTTTTTT.

This clone appeared a few times. This chain joins TRBV7-6 and TRBJ1-1; D gene ambiguous. The CDR3 loop spans 13 amino acids. The V gene lost 5 bases and the J gene lost 1 base, with 8 bases spanning the gap. From germline, CDR1 is SGHVS and CDR2 FNYEAQ. The CDR3 DNA is TGTGCCAGCAGCCGGCAGAGGAACACTGAAGCTTTCTTT. It codes for CASSRQRNTEAFF.

This chain uses TRBV24-1 with TRBJ2-2, with TRBD1 matching over 8 bases. Germline-derived CDR1 and CDR2 are KGHDR and SFDVKD. The CDR3 length is 17 residues. V gave up 0 bases and J gave up 1 base; unmatched junction bases: 3. CDR3 bases: TGTGCCACCAGTGATTTGGTTGGACAGGGGAACACCGGGGAGCTGTTTTTT. Residues: CATSDLVGQGNTGELFF.

Written as DNA, the CDR3 is TGTGCCAGCACGACTATTCCGGGACAGACGGGCGAGCAGTACTTC. Translation gives CASTTIPGQTGEQYF. The chain has TRBV11-1 and TRBJ2-7, with 7 bases matching TRBD1. This CDR3 is 15 amino acids long. Unmatched junction bases numbered 15, after V lost 7 bases and J lost 6 bases. Germline loops: CDR1 SGHAT, CDR2 FQDESV (reference sequence).

This chain joins TRBV29-1 and TRBJ1-2; D is undetermined. V was cut by 7 bases and J by 4 bases, with 13 bases left in between. Germline V gives CDR1 SQVTM, CDR2 ANQGSEA. The CDR3 consists of 12 residues. CDR3 region: CSGGPTLYGYTF. The DNA for the CDR3 is TGCAGCGGTGGACCCACCCTCTATGGCTACACCTTC.

A single count supports this clone. CDR3 in amino acids: CASSEIGRNNTEAFF. CDR3 DNA sequence: TGCGCCAGCAGTGAGATCGGACGGAATAACACTGAAGCTTTCTTT. The V and J genes are TRBV10-2 and TRBJ1-1, with unresolved D. Germline CDR1 WSHSY, CDR2 SAAADI. The V end was cut by 2 bases, the J end by 2 bases, with 12 bases between. This CDR3 spans 15 amino acids.

The chain uses TRBV5-1 and TRBJ2-7, with D possibly TRBD2 on 6 matching bases. V lost 7 bases to trimming and J lost 6 bases, with 11 bases between them. Germline CDR1 SGHRS, CDR2 YFSETQ. The length of the CDR3 is 11 residues. CDR3 bases: TGCGCCAGCGGGCAGGGAGGCGAGCAGTACTTC. This translates into CASGQGGEQYF.

This rearrangement joins TRBV7-2 to TRBJ2-7; D possibly corresponds to TRBD2 (5 bases). Germline values: CDR1 SGHTA, CDR2 FQGNSA. The CDR3 has 14 residues. The V and J ends lost 1 base and 5 bases respectively, with 12 bases between them. CDR3 sequence: CASSLGWERDEQYF. The CDR3 DNA is TGTGCCAGCAGCTTAGGTTGGGAGAGAGACGAGCAGTACTTC.

V gene TRBV5-1 combines with J gene TRBJ2-3; 7 bases are shared with TRBD1. The CDR3 has 15 amino acids. The J segment lost 6 bases and the V segment lost 4 bases, leaving 11 bases of the junction unmatched. The germline V gene has CDR1 SGHRS and CDR2 YFSETQ. The CDR3 coding sequence is TGCGCCAGCAGCGTGGGCCGACAGGGTACTGATACGCAGTATTTT. This sequence encodes CASSVGRQGTDTQYF.

The gene calls are TRBV6-5 and TRBJ2-3; D remains ambiguous. Germline values: CDR1 MNHEY, CDR2 SVGAGI. The CDR3 runs to 13 residues. V lost 6 bases and J 0 bases, leaving 7 bases between the germline ends. The CDR3 DNA reads as TGTGCCAGCAGATTAGACAGCACAGATACGCAGTATTTT. Its protein product is CASRLDSTDTQYF.

This clone was seen once. The rearrangement uses TRBV28 and TRBJ2-1; weak D call: TRBD2 (6 bases). The CDR3 has 12 amino acids. In germline, CDR1 is MDHEN, CDR2 SYDVKM. V was cut by 4 bases and J by 13 bases, with 14 bases left in between. CDR3 protein: CASSSTGLIQFF. DNA for the CDR3: TGTGCCAGCAGTTCGACGGGACTCATTCAGTTCTTC. Based on the CDR3 plus reference TRBV28 and TRBJ2-1, the full variable domain is DVKVTQSSRYLVKRTGEKVFLECVQDMDHENMFWYRQDPGLGLRLIYFSYDVKMKEKGDIPEGYSVSREKKERFSLILESASTNQTSMYLCASSSTGLIQFFGPGTRLTVL.

The chain links TRBV25-1 to TRBJ1-1; a possible D gene is TRBD1 (5 bases). This CDR3 spans 13 amino acids. Germline CDR1 is MGHDK and CDR2 is SYGVNS. V was clipped by 3 bases and J by 5 bases, with 10 bases between them. The CDR3 nucleotides read TGTGCCAGCAGTGATTCCAGGGAGACTGAAGCTTTCTTT. As protein: CASSDSRETEAFF.

The J gene is TRBJ2-7, the V gene TRBV29-1, with 8 nucleotides matching TRBD1. CDR1 SQVTM and CDR2 ANQGSEA come from the germline V gene. J gave up 2 bases and V 6 bases, and 3 bases lay outside the gene matches. This CDR3 region has 12 residues. The CDR3 coding sequence is TGCAGCGTCCGGACAGGGCCCTACGAGCAGTACTTC. It codes for CSVRTGPYEQYF.

The rearrangement uses TRBV28 and TRBJ2-5; 10 positions agree with TRBD1. CDR3 length equals 14 residues. Germline trimming cut 4 bases from V and 5 bases from J; bases unmatched to any gene: 4. From germline, CDR1 is MDHEN and CDR2 SYDVKM. CDR3 DNA sequence: TGTGCCAGCAGTTCTGGACAGGGGGTGGAGACCCAGTACTTC. This codes for CASSSGQGVETQYF.

This clone was counted once. The rearrangement links TRBV2 to TRBJ1-5; no definite D call. The CDR3 length is 13 residues. The V end lost 6 bases, the J end lost 4 bases, and 10 bases lay between the germline ends. Germline V gene sequence: CDR1 SNHLY, CDR2 FYNNEI. This CDR3 reads CASRGPGNQPQHF. CDR3 DNA sequence: TGTGCCAGCAGGGGTCCGGGGAATCAGCCCCAGCATTTT.

V gene TRBV24-1 combines with J gene TRBJ2-2; TRBD1 aligns across 8 bases. Trimming removed 5 bases from V and 4 bases from J; junction bases left unmatched: 5. CDR1 is KGHDR and CDR2 is SFDVKD in the germline V gene. CDR3 size: 15 residues. CDR3 nucleotides: TGTGCCACCAGTGGGGGCAGGGGGCCCACCGGGGAGCTGTTTTTT. Its translation is CATSGGRGPTGELFF.

The chain combines TRBV28 with TRBJ2-5; D is unresolved. Germline loops: CDR1 MDHEN, CDR2 SYDVKM. The V end was cut by 2 bases, the J end by 5 bases, with 9 bases between. This CDR3 contains 13 residues. The CDR3 region has the DNA TGTGCCAGCAGTTTACCGGCCAGTGAGACCCAGTACTTC. This encodes CASSLPASETQYF.

The rearrangement joins TRBV28 to TRBJ1-1; a possible D gene is TRBD1 (5 bases). The CDR3 has 14 amino acids. The germline CDR1 and CDR2 sequences are MDHEN and SYDVKM. The ends were cut back, 7 bases at V and 0 bases at J, with 12 bases in the middle. CDR3 nucleotide sequence: TGTGCCAGCACCCGTGGAGGGGTGAACACTGAAGCTTTCTTT. Translated: CASTRGGVNTEAFF.

This clone was counted a single time. Here the CDR3 reads CATSDRGGAFF. In DNA, the CDR3 is TGTGCCACCAGTGATAGGGGGGGAGCTTTCTTT. V usage is TRBV24-1 and J usage is TRBJ1-1; D is possibly TRBD1 (6 bases). CDR3 size: 11 residues. Trimming took off 3 bases at V and 10 bases at J, with 8 bases between the two ends. Germline loops: CDR1 KGHDR, CDR2 SFDVKD.

In DNA form, the CDR3 reads TGTGCCAGCAGTTTATCCGGGGGCAGGTTTTGGCCCCAGCATTTT. Translation: CASSLSGGRFWPQHF. The gene calls are TRBV28 and TRBJ1-5, with D perhaps matching TRBD1 (6 bases). This CDR3 is 15 amino acids long. Germline-derived CDR1 and CDR2 are MDHEN and SYDVKM. Between the trimmed V and J ends, which lost 1 base and 9 bases, there was a span of 16 bases. The entire variable domain, with the rest obtained from reference TRBV28 and TRBJ1-5, is as follows: DVKVTQSSRYLVKRTGEKVFLECVQDMDHENMFWYRQDPGLGLRLIYFSYDVKMKEKGDIPEGYSVSREKKERFSLILESASTNQTSMYLCASSLSGGRFWPQHFGDGTRLSIL.

V usage is TRBV28 and J usage is TRBJ1-5; weak D call: TRBD1 (5 bases). Germline V gene lookup returns CDR1 MDHEN and CDR2 SYDVKM. V was shortened by 2 bases and J by 7 bases, with 24 bases between the two germline ends. The CDR3 length is 18 residues. The CDR3 reads CASSLIQGRVGMGQPQHF. In DNA form, the CDR3 reads TGTGCCAGCAGTTTAATCCAGGGCAGGGTCGGGATGGGGCAGCCCCAGCATTTT.

This chain joins TRBV21-1 and TRBJ2-5; TRBD1, the table's D call, was not compared with the DNA. TRBV21-1 is termed a pseudogene. This CDR3 region has 17 residues. The CDR3 region has the DNA TGTGCCAGCAGCTCCTGGGACAGGGGGCAGGAGGTAGAGACCCAGTACTTC. It codes for CASSSWDRGQEVETQYF.

This rearrangement joins TRBV7-2 to TRBJ2-7; TRBD1 aligns across 9 bases. The CDR3 is made up of 14 amino acids. Germline lookup yields CDR1 SGHTA and CDR2 FQGNSA. V shed 1 base and J 2 bases; nucleotides not matched to a gene: 0. This chain's CDR3 is CASSLGTGAYEQYF. The CDR3 DNA reads TGTGCCAGCAGCTTAGGGACAGGGGCCTACGAGCAGTACTTC.

J is TRBJ2-5 and V is TRBV5-1, with 13 bases aligning to TRBD2. The CDR3 loop spans 16 amino acids. The J segment lost 5 bases and the V segment lost 3 bases, leaving 7 bases of the junction unmatched. The germline V gene has CDR1 SGHRS and CDR2 YFSETQ. The CDR3 DNA follows: TGCGCCAGCAGCTCCGGACTAGCGGGGGACCGGGAGACCCAGTACTTC. Amino acids: CASSSGLAGDRETQYF.

Sample share makes this clone medium-sized. J is TRBJ1-2 and V is TRBV5-1; 7 nucleotides agree with TRBD1. Per germline, CDR1 SGHRS and CDR2 YFSETQ. The CDR3 loop spans 15 amino acids. The V and J ends lost 1 base and 2 bases, in that order; junction bases with no gene match: 5. In nucleotides, the CDR3 is TGCGCCAGCAGCTTGACAGGGGAGGACAACTATGGCTACACCTTC. This translates into CASSLTGEDNYGYTF.

The V and J genes are TRBV6-6 and TRBJ2-2; D remains ambiguous. V was clipped by 4 bases and J by 0 bases, with 6 bases between them. The CDR3 is 14 residues long. CDR1 is MNHNY and CDR2 is SVGAGI in the germline V gene (reference sequence). CDR3 in amino acids: CASSSPANTGELFF. CDR3 sequence (DNA): TGTGCCAGCAGTTCCCCCGCGAACACCGGGGAGCTGTTTTTT.

The rearrangement links TRBV5-1 to TRBJ2-3, with no clear D. The CDR3 is 14 amino acids. V was shortened by 0 bases and J by 3 bases, with 8 bases between the two germline ends. From germline, CDR1 is SGHRS and CDR2 YFSETQ. CDR3 amino acids: CASSLDSVTDTQYF. The DNA of the CDR3 is TGCGCCAGCAGCTTGGATTCGGTGACAGATACGCAGTATTTT.

This chain joins TRBV4-1 and TRBJ1-4; 10 bases match TRBD1. V dropped 0 bases and J dropped 6; count of bases not matched to a gene: 7. CDR1 and CDR2 (germline): MGHRA, YSYEKL. This CDR3 is built from 17 residues. The CDR3 DNA reads as TGCGCCAGCAGCCAAGAGGGGTTTGGGACAGGGGATGAAAAACTGTTTTTT. It translates to CASSQEGFGTGDEKLFF.

V usage is TRBV7-9 and J usage is TRBJ1-2, with 7 bases lining up with TRBD1. Germline-derived CDR1 and CDR2 are SEHNR and FQNEAQ (reference sequence). V was pared by 3 bases and J by 5 bases, with 9 bases of the junction left unmatched. The CDR3 runs to 15 residues. The CDR3 DNA reads as TGTGCCAGCAGCTTTAAGGCAGGGGGTCCGTATGGCTACACCTTC. Protein product: CASSFKAGGPYGYTF.